The rows below give T cell receptor beta chains drawn from one sample of a study of spatial heterogeneity in lung cancer. TCRdb re-called the 5' RACE reads through MiXCR, storing one row per CDR3 protein. The sample holds fewer than 25,000 distinct CDR3 sequences, under 4% seen once. The starting material was PBMCs, obtained at surgery. The receptors here all came from a female donor with early-stage non-small cell lung cancer. Both conserved end residues are part of each CDR3. The order of the fields is CDR3 protein, V gene, J gene.

CASSLAGTRANVLTF	TRBV6-2/TRBV6-3	TRBJ2-6
CASSSRTGRGNTEAFF	TRBV12-3/TRBV12-4	TRBJ1-1
CSASPPGLAGIEQFF	TRBV29-1	TRBJ2-1
CASSQEHYQETQYF	TRBV4-1	TRBJ2-5
CASSDGYLYEQYF	TRBV5-1	TRBJ2-7
CASSQDPSGSETQYF	TRBV3-1	TRBJ2-5
CASSTAGGSDEQYF	TRBV5-1	TRBJ2-7
CSVDNPQGTDTQYF	TRBV29-1	TRBJ2-3
CASSWTRVHTGELFF	TRBV5-1	TRBJ2-2
CASSEERTAYEQYF	TRBV2	TRBJ2-7
CAISPGTDYEQYF	TRBV10-3	TRBJ2-7
CASSEGLGGANVLTF	TRBV9	TRBJ2-6
CASSVGFVAGVEQFF	TRBV9	TRBJ2-1
CSVEGGGTDTQYF	TRBV29-1	TRBJ2-3
CASSIERQSYEQYF	TRBV19	TRBJ2-7
CASSHQREGLETQYF	TRBV4-2	TRBJ2-5
CATSRQGAQPQHF	TRBV24-1	TRBJ1-5
CASRHKQGAGGYTF	TRBV11-1	TRBJ1-2
CASSTPGAANTEAFF	TRBV10-2	TRBJ1-1
CATSGSIGTGNYNEQFF	TRBV24-1	TRBJ2-1
CASRTYDYGYTF	TRBV19	TRBJ1-2
CASSPGLGQVDTQYF	TRBV7-2	TRBJ2-3